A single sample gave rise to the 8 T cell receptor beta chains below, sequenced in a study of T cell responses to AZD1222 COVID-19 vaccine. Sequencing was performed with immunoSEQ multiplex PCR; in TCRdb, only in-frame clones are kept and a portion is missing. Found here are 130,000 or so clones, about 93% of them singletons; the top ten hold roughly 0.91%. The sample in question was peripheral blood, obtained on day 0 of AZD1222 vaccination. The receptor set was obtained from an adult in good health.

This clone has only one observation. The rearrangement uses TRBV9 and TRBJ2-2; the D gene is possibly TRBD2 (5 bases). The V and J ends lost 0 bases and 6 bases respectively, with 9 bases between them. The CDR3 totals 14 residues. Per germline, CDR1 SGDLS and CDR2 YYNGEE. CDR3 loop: CASSVAGVSGELFF. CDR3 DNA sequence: TGTGCCAGCAGCGTAGCCGGGGTATCCGGGGAGCTGTTTTTT.

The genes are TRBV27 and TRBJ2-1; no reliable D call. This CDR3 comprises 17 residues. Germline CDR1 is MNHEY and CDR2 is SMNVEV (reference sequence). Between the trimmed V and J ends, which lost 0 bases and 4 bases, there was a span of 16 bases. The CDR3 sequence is CASSLSRSWVSYNEQFF. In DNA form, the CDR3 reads TGTGCCAGCAGTTTATCGAGAAGTTGGGTGTCTTACAATGAGCAGTTCTTC.

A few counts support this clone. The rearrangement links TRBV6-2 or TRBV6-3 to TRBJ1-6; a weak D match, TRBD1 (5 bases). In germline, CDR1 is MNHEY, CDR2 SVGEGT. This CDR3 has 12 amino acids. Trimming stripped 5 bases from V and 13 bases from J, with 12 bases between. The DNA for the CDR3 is TGTGCCAGCAGTCGGGACCTAGGTCCCCTCCACTTT. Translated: CASSRDLGPLHF.

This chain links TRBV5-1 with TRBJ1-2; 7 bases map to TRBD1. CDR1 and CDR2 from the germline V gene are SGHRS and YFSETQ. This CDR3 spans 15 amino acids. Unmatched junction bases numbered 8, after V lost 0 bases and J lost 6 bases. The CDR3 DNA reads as TGCGCCAGCAGCTTGGGGGGGACAGAGACGAATGGCTACACCTTC. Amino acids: CASSLGGTETNGYTF.

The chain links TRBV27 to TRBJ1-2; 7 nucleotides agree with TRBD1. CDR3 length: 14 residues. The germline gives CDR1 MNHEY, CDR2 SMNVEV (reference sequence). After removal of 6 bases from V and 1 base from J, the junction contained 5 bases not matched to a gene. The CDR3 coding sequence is TGTGCCAGCAGCCCAGGGGGTCTTAACTATGGCTACACCTTC. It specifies CASSPGGLNYGYTF.

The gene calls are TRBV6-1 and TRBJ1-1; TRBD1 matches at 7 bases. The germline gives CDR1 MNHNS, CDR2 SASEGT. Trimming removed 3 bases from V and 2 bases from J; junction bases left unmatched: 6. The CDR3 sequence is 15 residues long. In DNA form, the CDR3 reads TGTGCCAGCAGTGACCCCCGGGACAGAAACACTGAAGCTTTCTTT. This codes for CASSDPRDRNTEAFF.

The CDR3 spells CASSLGLGITEAFF. The DNA for the CDR3 is TGTGCCAGCAGCTTAGGGCTCGGGATCACTGAAGCTTTCTTT. The chain joins TRBV11-1 to TRBJ1-1; no reliable D call. This CDR3 comprises 14 residues. Germline assignment: CDR1 SGHAT and CDR2 FQDESV (reference sequence). V was clipped by 1 base and J by 4 bases, with 10 bases between them. The full variable domain, with the rest looked up from reference TRBV11-1 and TRBJ1-1, is EAEVAQSPRYKITEKSQAVAFWCDPISGHATLYWYRQILGQGPELLVQFQDESVVDDSQLPKDRFSAERLKGVDSTLKIQPAELGDSAMYLCASSLGLGITEAFFGQGTRLTVV.

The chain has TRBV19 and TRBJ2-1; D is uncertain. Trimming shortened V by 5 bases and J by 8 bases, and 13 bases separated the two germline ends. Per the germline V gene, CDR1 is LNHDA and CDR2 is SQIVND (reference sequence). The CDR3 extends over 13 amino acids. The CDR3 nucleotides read TGTGCCAGTAGTGGACCCTCAAGGGATGAGCAGTTCTTC. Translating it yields CASSGPSRDEQFF.